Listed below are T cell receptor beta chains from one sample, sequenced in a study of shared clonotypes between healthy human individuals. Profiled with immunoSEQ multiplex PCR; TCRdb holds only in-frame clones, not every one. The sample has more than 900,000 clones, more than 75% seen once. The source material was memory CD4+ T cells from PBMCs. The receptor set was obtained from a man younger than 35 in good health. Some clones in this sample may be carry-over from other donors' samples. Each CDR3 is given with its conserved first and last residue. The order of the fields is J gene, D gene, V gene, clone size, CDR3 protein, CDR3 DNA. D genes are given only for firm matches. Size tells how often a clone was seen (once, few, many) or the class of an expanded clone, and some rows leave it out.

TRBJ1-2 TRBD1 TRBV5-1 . CASSLQGAAKDGYTF TGCGCCAGCAGCTTGCAGGGGGCGGCAAAAGATGGCTACACCTTC
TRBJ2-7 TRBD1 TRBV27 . CASSFRQGALEQYF TGTGCCAGCAGTTTCCGGCAGGGGGCCCTCGAGCAGTACTTC
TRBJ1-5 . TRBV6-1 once CASRGPAGSNQPQHF TGTGCCTCCAGGGGCCCTGCCGGAAGCAATCAGCCCCAGCATTTT
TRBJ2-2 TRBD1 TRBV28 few CASSLGTGWGTGELFF TGTGCCAGCAGTTTGGGGACAGGGTGGGGCACCGGGGAGCTGTTTTTT
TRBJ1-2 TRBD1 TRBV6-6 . CASSLRGQGYGYTF TGTGCCAGCAGTTTGAGGGGGCAGGGCTATGGCTACACCTTC
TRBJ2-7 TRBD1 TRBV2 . CASSGRGLAEQYF TGTGCCAGCAGTGGAAGGGGGCTGGCCGAGCAGTACTTC
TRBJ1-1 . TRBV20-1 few CRAVGGTEAFF TGCAGGGCCGTGGGTGGCACTGAAGCTTTCTTT
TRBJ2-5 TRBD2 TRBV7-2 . CASSIGTSGWETQYF TGTGCCAGCAGCATCGGGACTAGCGGGTGGGAGACCCAGTACTTC
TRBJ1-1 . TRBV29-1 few CSSKRQTNTEAFF TGCAGCTCTAAAAGACAGACGAACACTGAAGCTTTCTTT
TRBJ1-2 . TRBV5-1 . CASSLGHRDIPYGYTF TGCGCCAGCAGCTTGGGCCACCGGGACATCCCTTATGGCTACACCTTC
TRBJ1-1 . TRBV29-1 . CSVVLEGRENTEAFF TGCAGCGTTGTATTGGAGGGCAGGGAGAACACTGAAGCTTTCTTT